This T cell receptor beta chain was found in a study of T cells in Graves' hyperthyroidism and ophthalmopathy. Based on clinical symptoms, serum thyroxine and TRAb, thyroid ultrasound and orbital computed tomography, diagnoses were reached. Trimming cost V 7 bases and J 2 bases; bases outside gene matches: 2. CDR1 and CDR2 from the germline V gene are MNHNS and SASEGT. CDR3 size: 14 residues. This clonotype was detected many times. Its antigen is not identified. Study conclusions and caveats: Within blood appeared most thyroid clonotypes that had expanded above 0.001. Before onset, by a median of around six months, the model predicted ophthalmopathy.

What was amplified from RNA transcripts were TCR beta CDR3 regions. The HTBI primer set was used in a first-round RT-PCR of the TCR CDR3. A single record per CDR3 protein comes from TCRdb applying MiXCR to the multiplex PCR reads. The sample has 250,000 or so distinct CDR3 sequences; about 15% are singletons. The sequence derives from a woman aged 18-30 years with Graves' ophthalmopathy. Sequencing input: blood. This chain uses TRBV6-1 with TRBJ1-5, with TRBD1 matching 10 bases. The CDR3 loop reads CASKGQGGNQPQHF. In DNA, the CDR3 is TGTGCCAGCAAAGGACAGGGGGGCAATCAGCCCCAGCATTTT.